This entry is about one T cell receptor beta chain. Its antigen target is currently unknown. Within one base of it there is no much larger clone, and no base qualities were kept. V and J are truncated by 2 bases and 5 bases respectively, leaving an intervening sequence of 10 bases. Spanning cysteine to phenylalanine, the CDR3 consists of 14 amino acids. Only CDR3 DNA is held: 42 bases, read in frame from base 1. Via the germline V gene (reference sequence), CDR1 is PRHDT and CDR2 FYEKMQ. This sample is part of a study of T cell clones after liver transplantation (dated by TCRdb to the late 2010s). About the full investigation: Samples were obtained from ITN030ST, a randomized trial in which withdrawal of immunosuppression was attempted within 2 years of liver transplantation. No induction therapy was given to the subjects, and standard immunosuppression was administered until randomization at 12-24 months post-transplant. Tolerance was defined as complete immunosuppression withdrawal for at least one year with no rise in liver enzymes beyond twice the upper limit of normal. Donor-reactive T cell clones were identified by TCRbeta sequencing following a pre-transplant mixed lymphocyte reaction and were subsequently tracked in post-transplant blood. Three of the eight recipients were HCV-positive; the others were transplanted for non-autoimmune, non-viral indications. Blood samples were collected pre-transplant, then pre-randomization ahead of withdrawal, and finally post-randomization once withdrawal had either been completed or failed. Third party-reactive TCRbeta sequences were also identified from pre-transplant MLRs to serve as an antigen-independent comparator for donor-reactive sequences. The studied cohort comprised 8 liver transplant recipients, 3 classified as tolerant and 5 as non-tolerant. Study-level results and caveats: In a couple of subjects, low numbers of available donor cells limited the measurable donor-reactive repertoire. Conclusions were preliminary, limited by small, heterogeneous patient numbers and non-standardized post-transplant time points. Without allograft tissue specimens, donor-reactive T cells may have migrated into the graft rather than being deleted. In 5 of 8 subjects, regardless of tolerance or HCV status, circulating donor-reactive CD4 TCRbeta sequences dropped significantly post-transplant. When repertoire turnover was taken into account, detection of donor-reactive sequences was significantly reduced in 7 of 8 subjects for CD4 and in 8 of 8 subjects for CD8. A greater decline was seen for donor-reactive sequences than for third party-reactive sequences, suggesting partial antigen-specific deletion unrelated to withdrawal success.

High-throughput TCRbeta CDR3 sequencing of frozen genomic DNA was performed by immunoSEQ, including PCR amplification, mapping, bias correction and internal controls. On the study's bioinformatics: Productive rearrangements were retained, and unique TCRbeta sequences were defined by the CDR3 nucleotide sequence together with the V and J gene. For a sequence to be called donor-reactive, it needed a frequency of at least 0.01% and at least 5-fold expansion in CFSE-low cells compared with unstimulated pre-transplant cells. To ensure at least 90% detection power, minimum frequency thresholds were set for each subject based on that subject's lowest-template unstimulated sample. Repertoire turnover was measured by Jensen-Shannon divergence between the top 1000 TCRbeta sequences post- and pre-transplant. Two-sided Fisher's exact tests were used to test for changes in the detection of donor-reactive sequences. Imported from immuneACCESS, the table was reduced by TCRdb to in-frame sequences with V and J called. These copies leave out some clones; in studies compared against another copy, an unresolved V gene accounts for under half, and the cause of the remainder is not known. That table furnishes V, J and clone size, whereas the DNA furnished D and trimming. The table for this sample lists tens of thousands of clones; 71% of them were counted only once. The ten largest make up 15% of the sample.

The time point label of this sample denotes: pre-transplant. Unstimulated PBMCs, after thawing, were stained for CD3, CD4 and CD8 and then FACS-sorted into CD3+CD4+ and CD3+CD8+ populations. Randomization to immunosuppression withdrawal applied to every one of the 8 studied subjects. The Qiagen DNeasy Blood and Tissue Kit was used for isolation of genomic DNA. This clonotype was obtained from a human donor who received a liver transplant. In this chain, TRBV13 is recombined with TRBJ2-1; the D region possibly corresponds to TRBD1 (6 bases align). The sample consisted of CD4+ T cells from blood, taken before liver transplant. The DNA sequence reads TGTGCCAGCAGCTTACGGGACACAAACAATGAGCAGTTCTTC. The encoded protein is CASSLRDTNNEQFF.